The following is a T cell receptor (beta chain) sequence with its context. Its target is unknown. The data stem from a study of response to subunit inactivated influenza vaccine. TCRdb reprocessed the RT-PCR reads via MiXCR and lists one record per CDR3 protein. Among roughly 150,000 distinct CDR3 sequences listed, 11% were seen once. Looked up from germline, CDR1 is ENHRY and CDR2 is SYGVKD. V dropped 3 bases and J dropped 8 bases, with 10 bases sitting between them. This CDR3 is built from 12 residues. Points from the study as a whole: Authors suggested that a seasonal influenza vaccination recruits few new T cells each time.

Sequencing was performed on non-naive T cells sorted from PBMCs, taken 45 days after vaccination. The sequence was collected from a man aged 50-59 years who received an inactivated influenza vaccine. The chain is built from TRBV10-3 and TRBJ1-2; D remains ambiguous. CDR3 residues: CAISDRGLGYTF. The CDR3 coding sequence is TGTGCCATCAGTGATCGGGGATTGGGCTACACCTTC.